This TCR beta chain was identified during a study of technical replicates of blood from a handful of donors. V lost 1 base and J lost 9, with 7 bases in between. This CDR3 has 12 residues. CDR1 is SGHTA and CDR2 is FQGTGA in the germline V gene. Clones were read by immunoSEQ multiplex PCR, and TCRdb kept only the in-frame ones, dropping some. This table holds about 59,000 clones, 90% to 95% found once. This sequence joins TRBV7-3 and TRBJ2-1, with D tentatively TRBD2 (5 bases). What was sequenced was PBMCs. The sequence was obtained from a human donor in good health. Some clones in this sample may be carry-over from other donors' samples. Written as DNA, the CDR3 is TGTGCCAGCAGCTTAAGTCGGGGTGAGCAGTTCTTC. Translating gives CASSLSRGEQFF.